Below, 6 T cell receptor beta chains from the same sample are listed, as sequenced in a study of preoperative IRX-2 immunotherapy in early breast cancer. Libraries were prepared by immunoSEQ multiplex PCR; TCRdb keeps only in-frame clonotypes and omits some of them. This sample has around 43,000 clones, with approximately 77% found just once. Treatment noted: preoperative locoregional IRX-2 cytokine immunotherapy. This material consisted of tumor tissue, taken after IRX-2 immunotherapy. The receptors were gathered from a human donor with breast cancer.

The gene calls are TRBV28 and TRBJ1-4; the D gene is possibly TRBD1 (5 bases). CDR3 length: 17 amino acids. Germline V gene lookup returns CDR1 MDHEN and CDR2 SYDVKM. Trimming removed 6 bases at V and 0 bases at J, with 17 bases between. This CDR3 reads CASRGETGGSTNEKLFF. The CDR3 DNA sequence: TGTGCCAGCAGGGGGGAAACAGGAGGCTCAACTAATGAAAAACTGTTTTTT.

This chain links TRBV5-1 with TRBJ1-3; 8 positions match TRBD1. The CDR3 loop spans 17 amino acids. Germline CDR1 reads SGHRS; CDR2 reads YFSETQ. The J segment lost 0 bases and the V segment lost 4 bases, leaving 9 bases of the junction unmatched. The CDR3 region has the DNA TGCGCCAGCAGCCCGGGACAGGCGATGAGCTCTGGAAACACCATATATTTT. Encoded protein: CASSPGQAMSSGNTIYF.

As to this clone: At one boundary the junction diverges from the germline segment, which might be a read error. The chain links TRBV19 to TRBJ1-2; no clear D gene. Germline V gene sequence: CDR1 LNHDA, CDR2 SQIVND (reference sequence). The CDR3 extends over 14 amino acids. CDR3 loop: CASSIVDTPLKFAF. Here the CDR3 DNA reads TGTGCCAGTAGTATAGTTGACACCCCCCTGAAGTTCGCCTTC.

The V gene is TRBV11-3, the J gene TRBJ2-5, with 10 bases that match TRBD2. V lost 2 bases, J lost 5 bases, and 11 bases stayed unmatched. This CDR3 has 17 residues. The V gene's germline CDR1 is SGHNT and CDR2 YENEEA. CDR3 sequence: CASSLTVASGSGETQYF. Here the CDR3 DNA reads TGTGCCAGCAGCTTAACAGTGGCTAGCGGGAGTGGGGAGACCCAGTACTTC.

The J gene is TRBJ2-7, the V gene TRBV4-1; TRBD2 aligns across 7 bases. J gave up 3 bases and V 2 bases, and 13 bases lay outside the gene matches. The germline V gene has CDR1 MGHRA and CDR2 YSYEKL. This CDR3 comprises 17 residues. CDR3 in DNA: TGCGCCAGCAGCCAAAGCCTCACGGCGGGAGCCTACTACGAGCAGTACTTC. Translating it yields CASSQSLTAGAYYEQYF.

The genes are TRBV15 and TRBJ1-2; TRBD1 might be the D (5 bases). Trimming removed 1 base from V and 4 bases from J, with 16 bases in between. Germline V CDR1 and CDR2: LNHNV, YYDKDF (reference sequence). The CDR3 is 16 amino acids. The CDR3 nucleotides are TGTGCCACCAGCAGAGGACGGGACGGACGTTTCTATGGCTACACCTTC. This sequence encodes CATSRGRDGRFYGYTF.